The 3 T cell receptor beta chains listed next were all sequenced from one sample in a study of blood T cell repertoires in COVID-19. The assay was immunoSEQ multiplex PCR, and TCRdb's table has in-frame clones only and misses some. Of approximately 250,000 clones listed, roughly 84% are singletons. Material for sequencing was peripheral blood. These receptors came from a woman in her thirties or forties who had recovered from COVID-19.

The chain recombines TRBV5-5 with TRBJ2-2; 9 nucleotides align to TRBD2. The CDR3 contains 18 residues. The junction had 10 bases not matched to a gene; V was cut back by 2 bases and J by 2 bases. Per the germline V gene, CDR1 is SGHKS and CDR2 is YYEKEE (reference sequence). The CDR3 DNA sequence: TGTGCCAGCAGCTTCCCGGGGCGGGGGGGCCGAAACACCGGGGAGCTGTTTTTT. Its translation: CASSFPGRGGRNTGELFF.

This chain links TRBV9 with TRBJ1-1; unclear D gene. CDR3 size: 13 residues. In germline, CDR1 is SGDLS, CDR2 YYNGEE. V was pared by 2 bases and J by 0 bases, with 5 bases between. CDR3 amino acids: CASSVFLNTEAFF. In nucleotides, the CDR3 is TGTGCCAGCAGCGTCTTTCTGAACACTGAAGCTTTCTTT.

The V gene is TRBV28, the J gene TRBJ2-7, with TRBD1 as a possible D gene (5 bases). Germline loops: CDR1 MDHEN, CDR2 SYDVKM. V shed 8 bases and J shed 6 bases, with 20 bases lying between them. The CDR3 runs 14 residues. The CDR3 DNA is TGTGCCAGCCTCCCCAGGGCCCAAAACAGCGAGCAGTACTTC. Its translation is CASLPRAQNSEQYF.